The rows below give T cell receptor beta chains drawn from one sample of a study of blood T cell repertoires in COVID-19. Produced via immunoSEQ multiplex PCR; TCRdb's table is partial and in-frame only. The sample holds 200,000 to 250,000 clones, around nine tenths seen once. Sequencing used peripheral blood. These receptors all come from an older woman with acute or convalescent COVID-19. Both conserved end residues are part of each CDR3. The D gene is left open where the match is weak. Clone size, where shown, is once, few, many, or a class for clones that have expanded.

d_call j_call clone_size v_call cdr3_aa
. TRBJ2-2 . TRBV12-1 CASSFREDTGELFF
. TRBJ1-6 . TRBV5-6 CASSLVIPAGNSPLHF
TRBD2 TRBJ2-1 . TRBV6-2/TRBV6-3 CASSSSGGSYNEQFF
. TRBJ2-1 . TRBV5-1 CASSLIQAYNEQFF
TRBD1 TRBJ2-1 . TRBV19 CASSIDMTGGSYNEQFF
TRBD2 TRBJ2-1 . TRBV3-1/TRBV3-2 CASSQEAGANNEQFF
TRBD1 TRBJ1-5 . TRBV18 CASSPGTGSNQPQHF
TRBD1 TRBJ1-2 . TRBV6-5 CASSLDRVQGYTF
TRBD2 TRBJ2-5 . TRBV15 CATSRGSGRDRETQYF
TRBD1 TRBJ1-5 . TRBV19 CASSTDRAQPQHF
. TRBJ2-1 . TRBV12-1 CASSKDRASYNEQFF
TRBD1 TRBJ1-1 . TRBV6-5 CASSSTGEAEAFF
. TRBJ2-7 once TRBV5-1 CASSLGHGSYEQYF
TRBD2 TRBJ2-1 few TRBV19 CASSIRTSGRNEQFF
TRBD2 TRBJ2-7 . TRBV28 CASSSVAGGSYEQYF
. TRBJ2-7 once TRBV7-2 CASSLDIRGGFYEQYF
TRBD2 TRBJ2-1 . TRBV28 CASSIAGERDNEQFF
. TRBJ1-1 . TRBV11-2 CASGQNLRVTEAFF
TRBD1 TRBJ1-5 . TRBV19 CASSPWTGTNQPQHF
. TRBJ1-5 . TRBV25-1 CASSGGLFQHF
. TRBJ2-5 . TRBV14 CASSQDRLVETQYF
TRBD1 TRBJ1-5 . TRBV28 CASSSRQGSNQPQHF
. TRBJ2-7 . TRBV19 CASRKGRGPAYEQYF
. TRBJ2-6 . TRBV19 CASSTNPGTRAGANVLTF
. TRBJ2-7 many TRBV4-2 CASSQSSSYEQYF
. TRBJ1-2 . TRBV5-1 CASSLDGNYGYTF
TRBD2 TRBJ2-5 . TRBV5-5 CASSFALADQETQYF
. TRBJ2-5 few TRBV7-3 CASSPTGLETQYF
. TRBJ1-1 . TRBV13 CASSRTVLTEAFF
. TRBJ2-1 . TRBV9 CASSVRGESYNEQFF
. TRBJ2-3 . TRBV9 CASSVVSESTDTQYF
. TRBJ2-2 . TRBV5-1 CASSLAPGINTGELFF